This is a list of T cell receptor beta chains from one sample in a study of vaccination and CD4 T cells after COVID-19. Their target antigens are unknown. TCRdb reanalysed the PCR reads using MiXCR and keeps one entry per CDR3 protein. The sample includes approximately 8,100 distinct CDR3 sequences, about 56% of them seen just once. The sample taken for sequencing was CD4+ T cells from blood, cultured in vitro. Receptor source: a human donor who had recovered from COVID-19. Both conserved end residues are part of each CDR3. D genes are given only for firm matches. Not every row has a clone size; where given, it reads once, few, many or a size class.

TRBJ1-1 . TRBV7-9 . CASSLALGTEAFF TGTGCCAGCAGCTTAGCATTAGGGACTGAAGCTTTCTTT
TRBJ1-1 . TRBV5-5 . CASSPTGRAMNTEAFF TGTGCCAGCAGTCCTACAGGGAGGGCCATGAACACTGAAGCTTTCTTT
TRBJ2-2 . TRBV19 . CASRRPEYAGELFF TGTGCCAGTAGGAGACCCGAATACGCCGGGGAGCTGTTTTTT
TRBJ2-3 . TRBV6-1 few CASSALAPSTDTQYF TGTGCCAGCAGTGCGCTAGCTCCTAGCACAGATACGCAGTATTTT
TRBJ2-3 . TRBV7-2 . CASSLSPGPTDTQYF TGTGCCAGCAGCTTAAGCCCCGGACCCACAGATACGCAGTATTTT
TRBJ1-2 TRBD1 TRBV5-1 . CASSAGTGGISRGYTF TGCGCCAGCAGCGCGGGGACAGGGGGGATTTCGAGAGGCTACACCTTC
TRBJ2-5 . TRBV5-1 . CASSYGASQETQYF TGCGCCAGCAGCTACGGGGCCTCTCAAGAGACCCAGTACTTC
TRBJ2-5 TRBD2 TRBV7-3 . CASSPSGGETQYF TGTGCCAGCAGCCCATCGGGGGGAGAGACCCAGTACTTC
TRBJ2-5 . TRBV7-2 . CASSALGTGEETQYF TGTGCCAGCAGCGCATTGGGGACCGGGGAAGAGACCCAGTACTTC
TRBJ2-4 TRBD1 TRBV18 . CASSRDRGTDKNIQYF TGTGCCAGCTCCCGTGACAGGGGGACGGACAAAAACATTCAGTACTTC
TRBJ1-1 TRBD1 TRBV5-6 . CASSPGDRVNTEAFF TGTGCCAGCAGCCCCGGGGACAGGGTGAACACTGAAGCTTTCTTT
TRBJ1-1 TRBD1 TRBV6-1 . CASRDRPEGEAFF TGTGCCAGCCGGGACAGACCAGAGGGTGAAGCTTTCTTT
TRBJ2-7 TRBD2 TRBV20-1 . CSAIPGLATYEQYF TGCAGTGCCATTCCGGGACTAGCGACCTACGAGCAGTACTTC
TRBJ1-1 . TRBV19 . CASSWSQGLMGNTEAFF TGTGCCAGTAGTTGGTCCCAGGGGTTGATGGGGAACACTGAAGCTTTCTTT
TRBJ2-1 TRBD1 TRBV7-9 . CASRRTGINEQFF TGTGCCAGCAGAAGGACAGGGATAAATGAGCAGTTCTTC
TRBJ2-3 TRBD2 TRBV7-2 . CASSLPSGRVTDTQYF TGTGCCAGCAGCCTCCCTAGCGGGCGAGTCACAGATACGCAGTATTTT
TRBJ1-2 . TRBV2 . CASSVTFVNYGYTF TGTGCCAGCAGTGTGACATTCGTCAACTATGGCTACACCTTC
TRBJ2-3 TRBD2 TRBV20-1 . CSASLGVAGSNMPDTQYF TGCAGTGCCTCCCTAGGGGTAGCGGGGAGTAACATGCCGGATACGCAGTATTTT
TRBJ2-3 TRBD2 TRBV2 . CASSDWAGGPGTQYF TGTGCCAGCAGTGATTGGGCGGGGGGGCCAGGGACGCAGTATTTT
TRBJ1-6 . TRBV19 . CASSPGGGIQSPHF TGTGCCAGTAGCCCGGGGGGTGGAATTCAATCCCCCCACTTT
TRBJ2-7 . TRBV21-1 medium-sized CASSPPVGGVEYF TGTGCCAGCAGTCCTCCCGTGGGAGGGGTTGAGTACTTC
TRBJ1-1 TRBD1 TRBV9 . CASSRTGTVHTEAFF TGTGCCAGCAGCCGAACCGGGACAGTTCACACTGAAGCTTTCTTT
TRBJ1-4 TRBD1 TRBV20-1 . CSAQGDLNEKLFF TGCAGTGCCCAGGGGGACCTTAATGAAAAACTGTTTTTT
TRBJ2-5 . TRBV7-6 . CASTRWRGETQYF TGTGCCAGCACCCGATGGCGGGGAGAGACCCAGTACTTC
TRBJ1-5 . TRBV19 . CASNGASNQPQHF TGTGCCAGTAACGGGGCGAGCAATCAGCCCCAGCATTTT
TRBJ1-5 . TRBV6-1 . CASRDKPGPQHF TGTGCCAGCAGGGACAAACCAGGGCCCCAGCATTTT
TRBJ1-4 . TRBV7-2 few CASSASGTGEKLFF TGTGCCAGCAGCGCTTCCGGGACGGGTGAAAAACTGTTTTTT
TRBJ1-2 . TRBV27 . CANSRRGYPYGYTF TGTGCCAACAGTAGGAGGGGATATCCCTATGGCTACACCTTC
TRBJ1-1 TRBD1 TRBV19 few CARTTGAEVGTEAFF TGTGCCAGAACGACAGGGGCCGAGGTCGGCACTGAAGCTTTCTTT
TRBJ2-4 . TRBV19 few CASSTHGARKNIQYF TGTGCCAGTAGTACCCACGGGGCCCGCAAAAACATTCAGTACTTC
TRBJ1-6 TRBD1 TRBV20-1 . CSARGGQGNSPLHF TGCAGTGCGAGGGGTGGACAGGGGAATTCACCCCTCCACTTT
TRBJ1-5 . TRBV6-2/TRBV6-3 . CASKWDTASGQPQHF TGTGCCAGCAAATGGGACACGGCATCTGGTCAGCCCCAGCATTTT
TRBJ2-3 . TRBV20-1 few CSARDGRTEFRDTQYF TGCAGTGCTAGAGATGGGCGGACAGAGTTCCGAGATACGCAGTATTTT
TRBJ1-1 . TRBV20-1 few CSASRSANTEAFF TGCAGTGCTAGTAGGTCGGCTAACACTGAAGCTTTCTTT
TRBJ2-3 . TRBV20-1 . CSASRLDTQYF TGCAGTGCTAGCAGACTAGATACGCAGTATTTT
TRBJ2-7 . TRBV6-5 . CASSYRVAYEQYF TGTGCCAGCAGTTACAGGGTGGCGTACGAGCAGTACTTC
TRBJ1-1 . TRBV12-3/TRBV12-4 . CASSLRRGDTEAFF TGTGCCAGCAGTTTACGACGAGGAGACACTGAAGCTTTCTTT
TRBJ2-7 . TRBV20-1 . CSASGGFLRGAEQYF TGCAGTGCTAGCGGCGGGTTTCTCCGTGGGGCCGAGCAGTACTTC
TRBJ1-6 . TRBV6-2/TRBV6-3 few CASSSGTYYNSPLHF TGTGCCAGCAGCTCCGGGACATATTATAATTCACCCCTCCACTTT
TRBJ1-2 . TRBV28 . CASSLSPGPSYTF TGTGCCAGCAGTTTATCGCCGGGACCGAGCTACACCTTC
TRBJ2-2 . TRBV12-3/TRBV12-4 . CASRAGHQKTGELFF TGTGCCAGCAGAGCGGGACATCAGAAAACCGGGGAGCTGTTTTTT
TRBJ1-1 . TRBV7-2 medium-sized CASSFDKNTEAFF TGTGCCAGCAGCTTCGACAAAAACACTGAAGCTTTCTTT
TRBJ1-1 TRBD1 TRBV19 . CASSTDRGRNTEAFF TGTGCCAGTAGTACGGACAGGGGAAGGAACACTGAAGCTTTCTTT
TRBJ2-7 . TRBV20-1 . CSARNPGFRSEQYF TGCAGTGCCAGGAATCCGGGGTTCCGATCGGAGCAGTACTTC
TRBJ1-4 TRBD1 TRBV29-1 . CSVGTGGSNEKLFF TGCAGCGTTGGGACAGGGGGTTCTAATGAAAAACTGTTTTTT
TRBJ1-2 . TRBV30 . CAWSAGPHGYTF TGTGCCTGGAGTGCGGGACCCCATGGCTACACCTTC
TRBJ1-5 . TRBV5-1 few CASSPASGYQPQHF TGCGCCAGCAGCCCGGCGTCCGGTTATCAGCCCCAGCATTTT
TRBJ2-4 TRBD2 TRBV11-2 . CASSLAGGGNIQYF TGTGCCAGCAGCTTAGCGGGGGGGGGAAACATTCAGTACTTC
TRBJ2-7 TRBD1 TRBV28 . CASSVGDRDYEQYF TGTGCCAGCAGTGTAGGGGACAGGGACTACGAGCAGTACTTC